The 8 T cell receptor beta chains below all came from one sample that was sequenced in a study of T cell responses to AZD1222 COVID-19 vaccine. Assay used: immunoSEQ multiplex PCR; TCRdb lists only in-frame clones, some missing. The table has approximately 130,000 clones, approximately 93% seen once. Sequenced material: peripheral blood, taken on day 0 of AZD1222 vaccination. These receptors were obtained from an adult in good health.

The chain is built from TRBV27 and TRBJ2-7, with a tentative D call TRBD2 (6 bases). This CDR3 spans 15 amino acids. The germline V gene has CDR1 MNHEY and CDR2 SMNVEV (reference sequence). The ends were cut back, 5 bases at V and 0 bases at J, with 14 bases in the middle. Here the CDR3 DNA reads TGTGCCAGCAGTAATCTAGCGCTTAGCTCCTACGAGCAGTACTTC. It specifies CASSNLALSSYEQYF.

This rearrangement joins TRBV28 to TRBJ1-5, with a possible D match to TRBD1 (5 bases). With 10 bases removed from V and 6 bases from J, the gap between germline ends came to 16 bases. CDR3 length equals 13 residues. CDR1 and CDR2 (germline): MDHEN, SYDVKM. The CDR3 sequence: CAILSGLGQPQHF. The CDR3 DNA is TGTGCCATACTGTCAGGGCTGGGTCAGCCCCAGCATTTT.

This chain links TRBV7-9 with TRBJ1-4; D is perhaps TRBD1 (5 bases). The CDR3 consists of 13 residues. V lost 6 bases to trimming and J lost 8 bases, with 13 bases between them. Germline V gene sequence: CDR1 SEHNR, CDR2 FQNEAQ (reference sequence). The DNA of the CDR3 is TGTGCCAGCAGTGGTAGGGGATGGGAAAAACTGTTTTTT. Translating it yields CASSGRGWEKLFF.

The chain links TRBV25-1 to TRBJ2-5; a weak D match, TRBD2 (6 bases). Germline V gene data show CDR1 as MGHDK and CDR2 as SYGVNS. Trimming pared 5 bases from V and 1 base from J, leaving 14 bases between. The CDR3 is 15 amino acids. CDR3 loop: CASSSQRATQETQYF. The CDR3, as DNA: TGTGCCAGCAGTTCCCAGCGGGCCACCCAAGAGACCCAGTACTTC. Filled out from reference TRBV25-1 and TRBJ2-5, the complete variable domain reads EADIYQTPRYLVIGTGKKITLECSQTMGHDKMYWYQQDPGMELHLIHYSYGVNSTEKGDLSSESTVSRIRTEHFPLTLESARPSHTSQYLCASSSQRATQETQYFGPGTRLLVL.

The chain couples TRBV6-6 to TRBJ1-2; D not resolved. Looked up from germline, CDR1 is MNHNY and CDR2 is SVGAGI (reference sequence). The CDR3 consists of 12 residues. Trimming took off 5 bases at V and 0 bases at J, with 4 bases between the two ends. The CDR3 reads CASSPTNYGYTF. CDR3 DNA sequence: TGTGCCAGCAGTCCCACTAACTATGGCTACACCTTC.

This chain uses TRBV19 with TRBJ1-2, with 7 bases aligning to TRBD1. The CDR3 totals 13 residues. Germline V gene sequence: CDR1 LNHDA, CDR2 SQIVND (reference sequence). The junction had 7 bases not matched to a gene; V was cut back by 10 bases and J by 2 bases. The CDR3 nucleotides are TGTGCCACTAAGGCAGGGGGGAACTATGGCTACACCTTC. It codes for CATKAGGNYGYTF.

This chain connects TRBV6-2 or TRBV6-3 to TRBJ1-5; no definite D call. This CDR3 comprises 13 residues. Looked up from germline, CDR1 is MNHEY and CDR2 is SVGEGT. Trimming removed 0 bases at V and 6 bases at J, with 6 bases between. The CDR3 here is CASSYSTSQPQHF. In DNA, the CDR3 is TGTGCCAGCAGTTACTCGACGAGTCAGCCCCAGCATTTT.

V usage is TRBV18 and J usage is TRBJ1-1; 9 bases match TRBD1. This CDR3 has 17 residues. V lost 2 bases, J lost 2 bases, and 9 bases stayed unmatched. Germline assignment: CDR1 KGHSH and CDR2 LQKENI. The CDR3 DNA sequence: TGTGCCAGCTCACCAGTAATACCGGGACAGGGAAACACTGAAGCTTTCTTT. It specifies CASSPVIPGQGNTEAFF.